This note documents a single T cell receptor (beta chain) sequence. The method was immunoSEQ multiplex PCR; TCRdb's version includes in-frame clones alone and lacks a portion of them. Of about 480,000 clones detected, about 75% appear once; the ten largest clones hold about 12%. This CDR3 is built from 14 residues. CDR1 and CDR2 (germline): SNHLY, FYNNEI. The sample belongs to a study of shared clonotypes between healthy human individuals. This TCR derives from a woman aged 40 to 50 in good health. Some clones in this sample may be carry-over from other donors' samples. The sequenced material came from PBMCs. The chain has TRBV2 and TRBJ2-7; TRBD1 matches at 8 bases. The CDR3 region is CVNSKGQGQHEQYF. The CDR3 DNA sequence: TGTGTAAATTCGAAAGGACAGGGCCAGCACGAGCAGTACTTC.